Listed here are 23 T cell receptor beta chains from one sample, sequenced in a study of T-cell reconstitution after alpha-beta-depleted transplantation in children. Molecular barcoding with unique molecular identifiers was used for the TCRbeta library. One entry per CDR3 protein results from TCRdb running MiXCR on the PCR reads. Of about 400,000 distinct CDR3 sequences listed, around 21% are singletons. The sequenced sample was PBMCs from the stem cell graft donor, obtained from the stem cell graft. The receptors originated from a human donor who donated a stem cell graft to a child with acute myeloid leukemia.

The chain couples TRBV5-1 to TRBJ2-3; TRBD2 agrees at 14 bases. V dropped 4 bases and J dropped 6; count of bases not matched to a gene: 10. The CDR3 totals 17 residues. Germline values: CDR1 SGHRS, CDR2 YFSETQ. CDR3 loop: CASSRSGLAGEGDTQYF. As DNA, the CDR3 is TGCGCCAGCAGCAGGTCGGGACTAGCGGGAGAGGGGGATACGCAGTATTTT.

This clonotype was seen ten or more times. This chain uses TRBV20-1 with TRBJ2-1; possibly TRBD2 for D (6 bases). This CDR3 comprises 13 residues. Germline V gene data show CDR1 as DFQATT and CDR2 as SNEGSKA (reference sequence). Trimming cost V 0 bases and J 15 bases, with 18 bases left between them. The CDR3 nucleotides read TGCAGTGCTAGAGACAATCCGGGAGCGCCAGGGTTCTTC. It specifies CSARDNPGAPGFF.

This clonotype was picked up many times. The genes are TRBV6-1 and TRBJ2-6; D not resolved. CDR1 MNHNS and CDR2 SASEGT come from the germline V gene. The ends were cut back, 1 base at V and 2 bases at J, with 6 bases in the middle. The CDR3 is 15 amino acids. DNA for the CDR3: TGTGCCAGCAGTGAAGGGGCAGCTGGGGCCAACGTCCTGACTTTC. Protein sequence: CASSEGAAGANVLTF.

This chain links TRBV5-5 with TRBJ2-7, with 7 bases identical to TRBD2. V shed 4 bases, J shed 4 bases, and the junction held 5 bases outside the gene matches. CDR3 size: 13 residues. Germline V gene data show CDR1 as SGHKS and CDR2 as YYEKEE (reference sequence). The CDR3 region has the DNA TGTGCCAGCAGCCTCTGGGAGGGGTACGAGCAGTACTTC. It translates to CASSLWEGYEQYF.

This clonotype has only a few counts. The chain combines TRBV4-1 with TRBJ2-7; 12 bases match TRBD2. The CDR3 consists of 16 residues. Trimming removed 4 bases from V and 2 bases from J; junction bases left unmatched: 6. Germline V gene sequence: CDR1 MGHRA, CDR2 YSYEKL. The CDR3 DNA sequence: TGCGCCAGCAGCCGAGAACTAGCGGGAGGTGCCTACGAGCAGTACTTC. Its protein product is CASSRELAGGAYEQYF.

In this sample, this clonotype turned up once. This rearrangement joins TRBV2 to TRBJ1-2; TRBD1 might be the D (6 bases). The CDR3 length is 15 residues. Deletions cut 1 base from V and 6 bases from J, with 15 bases between. Per germline, CDR1 SNHLY and CDR2 FYNNEI. The chain's CDR3 is CASSEGKGGYHGYTF. DNA of the CDR3: TGTGCCAGCAGTGAAGGGAAGGGGGGGTACCATGGCTACACCTTC.

The sample holds many counts of this clonotype. V usage is TRBV29-1 and J usage is TRBJ2-1, with TRBD2 as a possible D gene (5 bases). V lost 3 bases and J 0 bases, leaving 9 bases between the germline ends. In germline, CDR1 is SQVTM, CDR2 ANQGSEA. This CDR3 comprises 14 residues. The CDR3 sequence is CSVDYGISYNEQFF. The CDR3 DNA sequence: TGCAGCGTTGATTACGGGATCTCCTACAATGAGCAGTTCTTC.

The gene calls are TRBV20-1 and TRBJ2-3; D not certain. Germline CDR1 reads DFQATT; CDR2 reads SNEGSKA (reference sequence). The CDR3 extends over 12 amino acids. V lost 8 bases and J lost 6, with 15 bases in between. The CDR3 is CSPPLVGDTQYF. The CDR3 coding sequence is TGCAGTCCACCCCTGGTTGGGGATACGCAGTATTTT.

The chain combines TRBV20-1 with TRBJ2-1, with TRBD2 matching over 9 bases. In germline, CDR1 is DFQATT, CDR2 SNEGSKA (reference sequence). The CDR3 extends over 13 amino acids. The V and J ends lost 7 bases and 6 bases, in that order; junction bases with no gene match: 7. The CDR3, as DNA: TGCAGTGGGCGGGAGGGCCTTGTCAATGAGCAGTTCTTC. It specifies CSGREGLVNEQFF.

In this sample, this clonotype turned up a few times. The genes are TRBV27 and TRBJ2-1, with 7 bases matching TRBD2. The V segment lost 3 bases and the J segment 6 bases; nucleotides outside the gene matches: 8. The CDR3 loop spans 15 amino acids. Germline loops: CDR1 MNHEY, CDR2 SMNVEV (reference sequence). CDR3 sequence reads: CASSFGGRAGNEQFF. The DNA of the CDR3 is TGTGCCAGCAGTTTTGGTGGGAGGGCCGGCAATGAGCAGTTCTTC.

The chain links TRBV20-1 to TRBJ1-3; D is perhaps TRBD1 (5 bases). The length of the CDR3 is 16 residues. Trimming removed 3 bases from V and 0 bases from J, with 15 bases in between. CDR1 and CDR2 (germline): DFQATT, SNEGSKA (reference sequence). CDR3 region: CSARGTDVLSGNTIYF. The CDR3 DNA reads TGCAGTGCTAGGGGGACGGACGTTCTCTCTGGAAACACCATATATTTT.

This clonotype has only a few counts. V gene TRBV13 combines with J gene TRBJ2-1; 9 bases agree with TRBD2. V lost 2 bases and J lost 8; bases outside the gene matches: 19. The CDR3 length is 19 residues. Germline CDR1 PRHDT, CDR2 FYEKMQ (reference sequence). CDR3 sequence (DNA): TGTGCCAGCAGCTTATGGAGGGGCAGAGAGGTAGCGGGAGTCCATGAGCAGTTCTTC. It encodes CASSLWRGREVAGVHEQFF. Together with reference TRBV13 and TRBJ2-1, the CDR3 gives the full variable domain: AAGVIQSPRHLIKEKRETATLKCYPIPRHDTVYWYQQGPGQDPQFLISFYEKMQSDKGSIPDRFSAQQFSDYHSELNMSSLELGDSALYFCASSLWRGREVAGVHEQFFGPGTRLTVL.

This clonotype was observed once. This rearrangement joins TRBV2 to TRBJ1-5; D gene uncertain. The CDR3 is 15 amino acids. Trimming removed 0 bases at V and 4 bases at J, with 10 bases between. The germline gives CDR1 SNHLY, CDR2 FYNNEI. Written as DNA, the CDR3 is TGTGCCAGCAGTGAAGCGGTGGGAACAAATCAGCCCCAGCATTTT. Translation: CASSEAVGTNQPQHF.

The chain has TRBV4-2 and TRBJ2-7; D might be TRBD1 (6 bases). The CDR3 is 14 amino acids. Trimming removed 2 bases at V and 2 bases at J, with 10 bases between. Germline V CDR1 and CDR2: LGHNA, YNFKEQ. The CDR3 region is CASSQSRGTYEQYF. The DNA of the CDR3 is TGTGCCAGCAGCCAAAGCAGGGGTACCTACGAGCAGTACTTC.

The chain uses TRBV18 and TRBJ2-3; 11 bases are shared with TRBD2. The trim removed 6 bases at V and 3 bases at J, leaving 5 bases unmatched. Germline CDR1 and CDR2: KGHSH and LQKENI. The CDR3 loop spans 15 amino acids. The CDR3 here is CASSPLAGGTDTQYF. CDR3 DNA sequence: TGTGCCAGCTCGCCGCTAGCGGGAGGTACAGATACGCAGTATTTT.

The rearrangement joins TRBV29-1 to TRBJ1-1; D possibly corresponds to TRBD1 (6 bases). V lost 6 bases and J lost 7, with 12 bases in between. Germline loops: CDR1 SQVTM, CDR2 ANQGSEA. The CDR3 has 11 amino acids. The CDR3 reads CSVAQGREAFF. For the CDR3, the DNA is TGCAGCGTCGCACAGGGCCGTGAAGCTTTCTTT.

The CDR3: CASTPSGDSYEQYF. The CDR3 region has the DNA TGCGCCAGCACCCCTAGCGGAGACTCCTACGAGCAGTACTTC. The rearrangement links TRBV5-1 to TRBJ2-7; TRBD2 matches 7 bases. V lost 6 bases, J lost 0 bases, and 6 bases stayed unmatched. CDR3 length equals 14 residues. Germline V gene data show CDR1 as SGHRS and CDR2 as YFSETQ.

The chain carries TRBV28 and TRBJ2-3; no clear D. Trimming took off 8 bases at V and 6 bases at J, with 18 bases between the two ends. The CDR3 extends over 14 amino acids. The V gene's germline CDR1 is MDHEN and CDR2 SYDVKM. The CDR3 DNA reads TGTGCCAGCGTCCCCTCCATCAGGCAGGATACGCAGTATTTT. Its translation: CASVPSIRQDTQYF.

This chain links TRBV7-2 with TRBJ2-2, with 9 bases lining up with TRBD2. The CDR3 runs 15 residues. After removal of 5 bases from V and 2 bases from J, the junction contained 3 bases not matched to a gene. Germline V lookup: CDR1 SGHTA, CDR2 FQGNSA. CDR3 sequence reads: CASSTAGGNTGELFF. The CDR3 DNA reads TGTGCCAGCAGCACAGCGGGAGGAAACACCGGGGAGCTGTTTTTT.

This clonotype was seen at least ten times. The V call is TRBV6-6, the J call TRBJ2-1, with TRBD2 matching 7 bases. This CDR3 has 12 amino acids. Germline-derived CDR1 and CDR2 are MNHNY and SVGAGI (reference sequence). V trimming: 5 bases; J trimming: 8 bases; junction bases outside the gene matches: 3. CDR3 region: CASSTTSDEQFF. CDR3 coding DNA: TGTGCCAGCAGTACAACTAGCGATGAGCAGTTCTTC.

This clonotype appeared once. This chain links TRBV29-1 with TRBJ2-3; D not resolved. The CDR3 totals 14 residues. Trimming shortened V by 6 bases and J by 3 bases, and 16 bases separated the two germline ends. CDR1 and CDR2 from the germline V gene are SQVTM and ANQGSEA. CDR3 sequence (DNA): TGCAGCGTCCCAAGGGTAGGGAAGACAGATACGCAGTATTTT. This codes for CSVPRVGKTDTQYF.

This clonotype was counted at least ten times. The chain links TRBV7-2 to TRBJ2-1, with 9 bases aligning to TRBD1. V was clipped by 5 bases and J by 3 bases; unmatched bases: 5. This CDR3 has 15 amino acids. In germline, CDR1 is SGHTA, CDR2 FQGNSA. In nucleotides, the CDR3 is TGTGCCAGCAGCGTGGACAGGGGCAACTACAATGAGCAGTTCTTC. Translating gives CASSVDRGNYNEQFF.

In its sample, this clonotype was seen a few times. The chain has TRBV28 and TRBJ1-3, with D maybe TRBD1 (6 bases). The CDR3 is 17 residues long. The germline V and J ends were trimmed by 4 bases and 5 bases, with 21 bases remaining between them. Per germline, CDR1 MDHEN and CDR2 SYDVKM. CDR3 residues: CASSSPGGLPNRNTIYF. CDR3 DNA sequence: TGTGCCAGCAGTTCCCCTGGGGGGCTTCCCAATCGAAACACCATATATTTT.